A selection of T cell receptor beta chains follows, all from one sample in a study of blood T cell repertoires in COVID-19. Some clones are missing from TCRdb's copy, which holds only in-frame ones; the method was immunoSEQ multiplex PCR. The sample records some 69,000 clones, around nine tenths being singletons. Sequenced input: peripheral blood. The source is a man aged 55 to 69 with acute or convalescent COVID-19. The CDR3 runs from the conserved cysteine through the conserved F or W. The D gene is left open where the match is weak. Where a row states a size, it is once, few, many or the class of an expanded clone; other rows omit it.

size	V	D	J	CDR3	DNA
-	TRBV19	-	TRBJ1-5	CASSIDSQPGQPQHF	TGTGCCAGTAGTATCGACAGCCAGCCGGGTCAGCCCCAGCATTTT
-	TRBV14	-	TRBJ2-5	CASSHSGGGDQYF	TGTGCCAGCAGCCATTCCGGAGGCGGGGACCAGTACTTC
-	TRBV11-2	TRBD1	TRBJ2-1	CASISRTGFFYEQFF	TGTGCCAGCATCTCTAGGACAGGGTTTTTCTATGAGCAGTTCTTC
-	TRBV6-6	-	TRBJ1-5	CASSYVGGSNQPQHF	TGTGCCAGCAGTTACGTGGGGGGGAGCAATCAGCCCCAGCATTTT
-	TRBV30	TRBD2	TRBJ2-4	CAWAYSGLAGGFQYF	TGTGCCTGGGCATATTCGGGACTAGCGGGGGGATTCCAGTACTTC
once	TRBV5-4	TRBD1	TRBJ1-1	CASSWDRGSEAFF	TGTGCCAGCAGCTGGGACAGGGGCTCTGAAGCTTTCTTT
-	TRBV24-1	-	TRBJ1-3	CATSDFLGNTIYF	TGTGCCACCAGTGATTTTCTAGGAAACACCATATATTTT
-	TRBV6-5	-	TRBJ1-1	CASRSDRIRPEAFF	TGTGCCAGCAGGAGTGACAGGATTCGACCTGAAGCTTTCTTT
-	TRBV11-2	-	TRBJ2-7	CASSLVRAAYEQYF	TGTGCCAGCAGCTTGGTAAGAGCGGCCTACGAGCAGTACTTC
-	TRBV3-1/TRBV3-2	TRBD1	TRBJ1-3	CASSTYDRGHAGNTIYF	TGTGCCAGCAGCACATACGACAGGGGGCATGCTGGAAACACCATATATTTT
-	TRBV15	-	TRBJ2-7	CATSREALGVGEQYF	TGTGCCACCAGCAGAGAAGCATTAGGGGTTGGGGAGCAGTACTTC
few	TRBV27	-	TRBJ2-3	CASSLATGTDTQYF	TGTGCCAGCAGTCTGGCCACAGGCACAGATACGCAGTATTTT
-	TRBV15	TRBD1	TRBJ1-6	CATSRDGTGNGSPLHF	TGTGCCACCAGCAGAGATGGGACAGGGAACGGTTCACCCCTCCACTTT
-	TRBV2	-	TRBJ1-5	CASSVRRGVSNQPQHF	TGTGCCAGCAGTGTGCGGAGAGGAGTTAGCAATCAGCCCCAGCATTTT
-	TRBV5-1	-	TRBJ2-7	CASSSGFLGTYEQYF	TGCGCCAGCAGCTCAGGTTTTTTGGGCACCTACGAGCAGTACTTC
-	TRBV7-2	TRBD2	TRBJ2-5	CASSVQGLAGETQYF	TGTGCCAGCAGCGTCCAGGGACTAGCGGGAGAGACCCAGTACTTC
-	TRBV5-4	-	TRBJ1-6	CASSSQYSPLHF	TGTGCCAGCAGCTCACAGTATTCACCCCTCCACTTT
-	TRBV23-1	-	TRBJ1-5	CASSHRCDSNQPQHF	TGCGCCAGCAGTCATAGATGCGATAGCAATCAGCCCCAGCATTTT
-	TRBV7-9	TRBD1	TRBJ1-2	CASTHTGGYGYTF	TGTGCCAGCACTCACACAGGGGGCTATGGCTACACCTTC
-	TRBV7-7	-	TRBJ1-1	CASSLTTATEAFF	TGTGCCAGCAGCCTGACGACAGCCACTGAAGCTTTCTTT
-	TRBV5-1	TRBD1	TRBJ2-7	CASSRNRGLDYEQYF	TGCGCCAGCAGCCGGAACAGGGGGTTGGACTACGAGCAGTACTTC